The rows below give T cell receptor beta chains drawn from one sample of a study of regulatory T cells in long-lasting Graves disease. TCRdb reprocessed the multiplex PCR reads with MiXCR, giving one entry per CDR3 protein. The data contain around 430,000 distinct CDR3 sequences, 20% to 25% of them singletons. The sample here was peripheral blood mononuclear cells (PBMCs), taken when the disease was refractory, from a patient treated with antithyroid drugs. These TCRs come from a female donor with Graves disease. CDR3s include the opening cysteine and the closing phenylalanine or tryptophan. Each record gives: clone size, D gene, J gene, V gene, CDR3 DNA, CDR3 protein. A D gene is named only where the DNA matches it firmly. Where a row states a size, it is once, few, many or the class of an expanded clone; other rows omit it.

few	.	TRBJ1-5	TRBV5-6	TGTGCCAGCAATCGTCTGGACGGACCCAATCAGCCCCAGCATTTT	CASNRLDGPNQPQHF
many	.	TRBJ1-6	TRBV6-1	TGTGCCAGCGTCGACTCTAGGAGCTCCTATAATTCACCCCTCCACTTT	CASVDSRSSYNSPLHF
.	.	TRBJ2-7	TRBV6-5	TGTGCCAGCAGTTCCTGGGGCTTCATCCTCTACGAGCAGTACTTC	CASSSWGFILYEQYF
few	.	TRBJ2-2	TRBV14	TGTGCCAGCAGCCAAGATCCGACGGGGGACACCGGGGAGCTGTTTTTT	CASSQDPTGDTGELFF
many	.	TRBJ1-3	TRBV2	TGTGCCAGCAGGAAATTTGGAGGAAACACCATATATTTT	CASRKFGGNTIYF
few	.	TRBJ1-2	TRBV25-1	TGTGCCAGCAGTGACGACACAGGGCGCAACTATGGCTACACCTTC	CASSDDTGRNYGYTF
once	.	TRBJ2-7	TRBV11-3	TGTGCCAGCAGCTTTGGAGAGCAGTACTTC	CASSFGEQYF
many	.	TRBJ1-1	TRBV2	TGTGCCAGCAGTGTCGGGGGGCCCCTCTTGGAAACTGAAGCTTTCTTT	CASSVGGPLLETEAFF
many	.	TRBJ1-3	TRBV12-3/TRBV12-4	TGTGCCAGCAGTTTAGATGGGTTTCGGAAGTCATCTGGAAACACCATATATTTT	CASSLDGFRKSSGNTIYF
many	.	TRBJ1-2	TRBV27	TGTGCCAGCAGTCAAATTAGGGTAGACTATGGCTACACCTTC	CASSQIRVDYGYTF
many	.	TRBJ1-5	TRBV6-9	TGTGCCAGCAGTTACACAGGGAAGCCCCAGCATTTT	CASSYTGKPQHF
few	.	TRBJ2-2	TRBV29-1	TGCAGCGTTGAATGGGGGACCGGGGAGCTGTTTTTT	CSVEWGTGELFF
many	.	TRBJ1-2	TRBV20-1	TGCAGTGCTAGGGGCGGGGACTATGGCTACACCTTC	CSARGGDYGYTF
many	.	TRBJ1-1	TRBV6-1	TGTGCCAGCAGTGCAGGGGTAAGGACTGAAGCTTTCTTT	CASSAGVRTEAFF
few	TRBD2	TRBJ2-7	TRBV6-2/TRBV6-3	TGTGCCAGCAGCTTCACTAGCGGGGGCTACGAGCAGTACTTC	CASSFTSGGYEQYF
few	TRBD1	TRBJ2-7	TRBV7-8	TGTGCCAGCAGCAAGTCCGGGACAGGGTCCTACGAGCAGTACTTC	CASSKSGTGSYEQYF
.	.	TRBJ2-3	TRBV7-9	TGTGCCAGCAGCTTAGAGTTCGATACGCAGTATTTT	CASSLEFDTQYF
.	.	TRBJ1-1	TRBV10-1	TGCGCCAGCAGTGAGGGTAAGGGCCCTGGCACTGAAGCTTTCTTT	CASSEGKGPGTEAFF
.	TRBD2	TRBJ2-7	TRBV6-2/TRBV6-3	TGTGCCAGCAGTTACGCGACACCTACCCGACTAGCAGCCTACGAGCAGTACTTC	CASSYATPTRLAAYEQYF
.	.	TRBJ1-5	TRBV11-2	TGTGCCAGCAGCGACGGACGGTACAATCAGCCCCAGCATTTT	CASSDGRYNQPQHF
.	TRBD1	TRBJ1-5	TRBV19	TGTGCCAGTAGTATAGAGGGACAGGGAAATCAGCCCCAGCATTTT	CASSIEGQGNQPQHF
many	TRBD1	TRBJ1-5	TRBV25-1	TGTGCCAGCAGCGACAGGGGTCAGCCCCAGCATTTT	CASSDRGQPQHF
.	TRBD2	TRBJ2-5	TRBV29-1	TGCAGCGGCTCTACAGACCGGTCTCTCGGGGGGAAGACCCAGTACTTC	CSGSTDRSLGGKTQYF
.	.	TRBJ1-1	TRBV18	TGTGCCAGCTCACCAGTCGGGAGAGAACCTGAAGCTTTCTTT	CASSPVGREPEAFF
.	TRBD2	TRBJ2-3	TRBV11-2	TGTGCCACCCACAACAGCGGGAGTCCAGATACGCAGTATTTT	CATHNSGSPDTQYF
many	TRBD2	TRBJ2-5	TRBV28	TGTGCCAGCAGCCTTTCGGGGGGGCGAGAGACCCAGTACTTC	CASSLSGGRETQYF
.	TRBD2	TRBJ2-7	TRBV9	TGTGCCAGCAGCGTAGGGGCAGCGGGAGTCCACGAGCAGTACTTC	CASSVGAAGVHEQYF
few	.	TRBJ2-7	TRBV29-1	TGCAGCGTTGAAGTCTTCAAGGGGGGTCACGGGCACGAGCAGTACTTC	CSVEVFKGGHGHEQYF
.	TRBD2	TRBJ2-7	TRBV20-1	TGCAGTGCAAAGACTAGCCTAAACTCCTACGAGCAGTACTTC	CSAKTSLNSYEQYF
few	.	TRBJ2-5	TRBV5-5	TGTGCCAGCAGCTTGGAGGGCCCGGGGGAGACCCAGTACTTC	CASSLEGPGETQYF
few	TRBD1	TRBJ2-7	TRBV28	TGTGCCAGCAGTTTCCTCGGGGGTGGGACAGGGCGGGGCGAGCAGTACTTC	CASSFLGGGTGRGEQYF
few	TRBD1	TRBJ1-2	TRBV5-5	TGTGCCAGCAGCTTGGGTACAACGGGACAGGGGGCCTATGGCTACACCTTC	CASSLGTTGQGAYGYTF
few	TRBD1	TRBJ1-5	TRBV19	TGTGCCAGTGTCCGGGACAGGGCTGGGGATCAGCCCCAGCATTTT	CASVRDRAGDQPQHF
few	TRBD1	TRBJ2-5	TRBV25-1	TGTGCCAGCAGTGAAACCGGGACAGTCTACCAAGAGACCCAGTACTTC	CASSETGTVYQETQYF
.	.	TRBJ1-5	TRBV20-1	TGCAGTGCTCCCACAGTGCCGGGAGGTGAAAATCAGCCCCAGCATTTT	CSAPTVPGGENQPQHF
.	TRBD1	TRBJ1-1	TRBV7-3	TGTGCCAGCAGCCTCGGGACAGGGGTTCAAGCTTTCTTT	CASSLGTGVQAFF
many	TRBD2	TRBJ2-2	TRBV6-1	TGTGCCAGCAGGCGGAGCGGGGGGCTACGCACCGGGGAGCTGTTTTTT	CASRRSGGLRTGELFF
.	.	TRBJ2-7	TRBV6-2/TRBV6-3	TGTGCCAGCAGTTACTCCTCGGGACTCGGATCGGGGCAGTACTTC	CASSYSSGLGSGQYF
many	TRBD1	TRBJ1-1	TRBV6-1	TGTGCCAGCAGTAACGCCCGACAGGGCACTGAAGCTTTCTTT	CASSNARQGTEAFF
many	.	TRBJ2-7	TRBV7-2	TGTGCCAGCAGCTTAGGCGACATTTACTACGAGCAGTACTTC	CASSLGDIYYEQYF
few	.	TRBJ1-5	TRBV6-1	TGTGCCAGCAGTGATTTGGTTCGGAGCAATCAGCCCCAGCATTTT	CASSDLVRSNQPQHF
few	.	TRBJ2-1	TRBV5-1	TGCGCCAGCAGCTTGGAGGCTAGCGTAAACAATGAGCAGTTCTTC	CASSLEASVNNEQFF
once	TRBD2	TRBJ2-5	TRBV29-1	TGCAGCGTCGGGACTAGCGGGGGAGGGGAGACCCAGTACTTC	CSVGTSGGGETQYF
few	.	TRBJ1-2	TRBV30	TGTGCCTGGAACGATAACTATGGCTACACCTTC	CAWNDNYGYTF
.	.	TRBJ2-7	TRBV11-3	TGTGCCAGCAGCTTATTATGGCGGCGGGCGTTGACCTACGAGCAGTACTTC	CASSLLWRRALTYEQYF
.	.	TRBJ2-4	TRBV7-2	TGTGCCAGCAGCTTAGGCGGGACATTTGGGAAAAACATTCAGTACTTC	CASSLGGTFGKNIQYF
few	TRBD2	TRBJ2-7	TRBV19	TGTGCCAGTAGTATGAAGGTTAGCGGGAGTGTCGGCTACGAGCAGTACTTC	CASSMKVSGSVGYEQYF
many	TRBD1	TRBJ1-2	TRBV6-1	TGTGCCAGCGGGGGACAGGACTATGGCTACACCTTC	CASGGQDYGYTF